A single sample gave rise to the 6 T cell receptor beta chains below, sequenced in a study of cytomegalovirus exposure and HLA in healthy donors. PCR used 60 Vbeta primers and 13 Jbeta primers. The assay was immunoSEQ multiplex PCR, and TCRdb's table has in-frame clones only and misses some. This table holds about 93,000 clones, 82% found once. The material sequenced was PBMCs. These TCRs come from a man over 45 in good health and CMV-seronegative.

The chain carries TRBV19 and TRBJ1-5; D may be TRBD1 (6 bases). Germline-derived CDR1 and CDR2 are LNHDA and SQIVND (reference sequence). The CDR3 is made up of 18 amino acids. V was trimmed by 1 base and J by 1 base, leaving 17 bases between them. The CDR3 reads CASSIGLRDTASNQPQHF. CDR3 nucleotide sequence: TGTGCCAGTAGTATAGGATTACGGGACACAGCAAGCAATCAGCCCCAGCATTTT.

There are a few counts of this clone. V and J are TRBV6-6 and TRBJ1-1; D gene unclear. This CDR3 has 13 residues. Germline V lookup: CDR1 MNHNY, CDR2 SVGAGI (reference sequence). V lost 2 bases and J 5 bases, leaving 9 bases between the germline ends. CDR3 nucleotides: TGTGCCAGCAGTTACGGGTCGGGAACTGAAGCTTTCTTT. Its protein product is CASSYGSGTEAFF.

The V call is TRBV7-9, the J call TRBJ2-3; possibly TRBD1 for D (6 bases). V lost 5 bases and J 2 bases, leaving 11 bases between the germline ends. From germline, CDR1 is SEHNR and CDR2 FQNEAQ (reference sequence). The CDR3 totals 14 residues. Here the CDR3 DNA reads TGTGCCAGCAGCAGGGGGTCCTCCACAGATACGCAGTATTTT. Translating it yields CASSRGSSTDTQYF.

The chain recombines TRBV4-2 with TRBJ2-7; D might be TRBD1 (5 bases). The CDR3 is 14 amino acids. The V end lost 0 bases, the J end lost 4 bases, and 10 bases lay between the germline ends. Germline V gene data show CDR1 as LGHNA and CDR2 as YNFKEQ. CDR3 DNA: TGTGCCAGCAGCCAAGATAGTCAGGGTTACGAGCAGTACTTC. Its translation is CASSQDSQGYEQYF.

The J gene is TRBJ1-1, the V gene TRBV6-5; 8 nucleotides agree with TRBD1. The CDR3 spans 14 residues. Germline loops: CDR1 MNHEY, CDR2 SVGAGI. J gave up 5 bases and V 4 bases, and 6 bases lay outside the gene matches. CDR3 protein: CASSSPGQATEAFF. The CDR3 DNA reads as TGTGCCAGCAGTTCTCCGGGACAGGCGACTGAAGCTTTCTTT.

The chain employs TRBV10-2 and TRBJ2-1; 9 bases fit TRBD2. Germline V CDR1 and CDR2: WSHSY, SAAADI. J gave up 7 bases and V 3 bases, and 4 bases lay outside the gene matches. The length of the CDR3 is 14 residues. CDR3 loop: CASSDSLAGNEQFF. DNA of the CDR3: TGCGCCAGCAGTGATTCTCTAGCGGGGAATGAGCAGTTCTTC.